The rows below give T cell receptor beta chains drawn from one sample of a study of beta chain features in type 1 diabetes. Sequencing was performed with immunoSEQ multiplex PCR; in TCRdb, only in-frame clones are kept and a portion is missing. Among about 160,000 clones listed, 9% to 10% were seen once. The specimen sequenced was central memory CD4+ T cells from blood. Every receptor here comes from a woman under 40 with type 1 diabetes. CDR3s include the opening cysteine and the closing phenylalanine or tryptophan. The D gene is left open where the match is weak. The size of a clone is reported for some rows only, either as once, few or many, or as a class for expanded clones.

TRBD2	TRBV4-1	few	TRBJ2-1	CASSHLTGTSGNEQFF	TGCGCCAGCAGCCACTTAACCGGGACTAGCGGCAATGAGCAGTTCTTC
-	TRBV2	few	TRBJ1-5	CASSFQVDQPQHF	TGTGCCAGCAGTTTCCAGGTGGATCAGCCCCAGCATTTT
TRBD2	TRBV5-1	once	TRBJ2-3	CASSLGAGGPNRQYF	TGCGCCAGCAGCTTGGGAGCGGGAGGGCCCAACCGGCAGTATTTT
-	TRBV6-6	few	TRBJ1-2	CASRSANYGYTF	TGTGCCAGCAGATCAGCGAACTATGGCTACACCTTC
TRBD2	TRBV7-2	-	TRBJ2-3	CASSIQGGRWSTDTQYF	TGTGCCAGCAGCATTCAGGGAGGGAGGTGGTCCACAGATACGCAGTATTTT
TRBD1	TRBV9	few	TRBJ2-7	CASSVSTGAPYEQYF	TGTGCCAGCAGCGTGTCGACAGGGGCCCCCTACGAGCAGTACTTC
TRBD1	TRBV9	few	TRBJ2-1	CASTPTTGGLGNEQFF	TGTGCCAGCACCCCGACGACAGGGGGCCTAGGCAATGAGCAGTTCTTC
TRBD2	TRBV18	-	TRBJ2-1	CASSPTSGTYNEQFF	TGTGCCAGCTCACCGACTAGCGGCACGTACAATGAGCAGTTCTTC
-	TRBV10-3	few	TRBJ1-2	CAISGADGYTF	TGTGCCATCAGTGGGGCCGATGGCTACACCTTC
TRBD1	TRBV27	few	TRBJ2-7	CASSLSWDRVVYEQYF	TGTGCCAGCAGTTTATCTTGGGACAGGGTGGTCTACGAGCAGTACTTC
-	TRBV7-8	few	TRBJ2-7	CASSWGAGAVYEQYF	TGTGCCAGCAGCTGGGGGGCGGGAGCAGTCTACGAGCAGTACTTC
TRBD2	TRBV29-1	few	TRBJ2-1	CSVAGTSEYNEQFF	TGCAGCGTCGCCGGGACTAGCGAGTACAATGAGCAGTTCTTC
-	TRBV2	few	TRBJ1-2	CASSLRQAEMGYGYTF	TGTGCCAGCAGTCTCCGACAGGCCGAAATGGGCTATGGCTACACCTTC
TRBD2	TRBV28	-	TRBJ2-3	CASASGTTDTQYF	TGTGCCAGTGCGAGCGGGACCACAGATACGCAGTATTTT
TRBD2	TRBV28	-	TRBJ2-1	CASSLLSGRAREQFF	TGTGCCAGCAGTTTATTGAGCGGGAGGGCCAGGGAGCAGTTCTTC
TRBD2	TRBV30	-	TRBJ2-3	CAWRLAGMRDTDTQYF	TGTGCCTGGAGACTAGCGGGGATGAGAGACACAGATACGCAGTATTTT
-	TRBV6-1	-	TRBJ2-6	CASRQISGANVLTF	TGTGCCAGCAGACAAATATCAGGGGCCAACGTCCTGACTTTC
TRBD1	TRBV5-1	-	TRBJ1-1	CASSNRGAGTEAFF	TGCGCCAGCAGCAACAGGGGGGCAGGGACTGAAGCTTTCTTT
-	TRBV5-1	few	TRBJ2-1	CASSPMTDYNEQFF	TGCGCCAGCAGCCCCATGACAGATTACAATGAGCAGTTCTTC
TRBD2	TRBV16	few	TRBJ2-3	CASSQGRERTDTQYF	TGTGCCAGCAGCCAAGGGCGGGAGCGGACAGATACGCAGTATTTT
-	TRBV27	few	TRBJ1-2	CASSSGTFPNYGYTF	TGTGCCAGCAGTTCTGGGACATTCCCTAACTATGGCTACACCTTC
TRBD2	TRBV6-1	few	TRBJ2-5	CASYRAGVGETQYF	TGTGCCAGCTACCGAGCGGGAGTGGGGGAGACCCAGTACTTC
TRBD2	TRBV14	-	TRBJ2-5	CASSHSGRPQETQYF	TGTGCCAGCAGCCATAGCGGGAGGCCCCAAGAGACCCAGTACTTC
-	TRBV9	many	TRBJ2-1	CASTKRVSDEQFF	TGTGCCAGCACGAAGCGGGTGAGTGATGAGCAGTTCTTC
-	TRBV5-6	-	TRBJ2-1	CASSPNGWAGYNEQFF	TGTGCCAGCAGCCCGAACGGGTGGGCGGGGTACAATGAGCAGTTCTTC
TRBD1	TRBV5-1	few	TRBJ1-5	CASSPTPGTGDQPQHF	TGCGCCAGCAGTCCAACGCCCGGGACAGGAGATCAGCCCCAGCATTTT
-	TRBV7-2	-	TRBJ1-2	CASSADRTHGYTF	TGTGCCAGCAGCGCCGACAGAACCCATGGCTACACCTTC
TRBD1	TRBV7-9	few	TRBJ2-7	CASSSDRGYEQYF	TGTGCCAGCAGCTCGGACAGGGGTTACGAGCAGTACTTC
TRBD1	TRBV19	few	TRBJ1-1	CASSRTGPGQGARTEAFF	TGTGCCAGTAGTAGAACCGGACCGGGACAGGGGGCGCGTACTGAAGCTTTCTTT